The 8 T cell receptor beta chains reported below all come from one sample, sequenced in a study of T cell responses to AZD1222 COVID-19 vaccine listed by TCRdb under 2021. The time point label for this specimen denotes: about 28 days (+/-7) after the second vaccine dose. According to the study, the label for this sample's treatment or condition signals: meningococcal conjugate vaccine given as trial control. The protocol used for the library was the immunoSEQ multiplex PCR assay. Entries here come from immuneACCESS through TCRdb and include only in-frame sequences with V and J called. Some clones fail to appear in such tables; in the studies checked, an unresolved V gene covers under half of the shortfall, and the cause of the remainder is unknown. This sample comprises roughly 66,000 clones, more than 75% of them detected only once. In total, the top ten clones hold around 4.4% of the sample. The sequenced sample was peripheral blood, obtained 28 days after the second dose of the MenACWY control vaccine. The receptor set was obtained from an adult who received the MenACWY meningococcal vaccine as a control.

This chain uses TRBV24-1 with TRBJ1-5; 8 nucleotides align to TRBD1. Germline CDR1 is KGHDR and CDR2 is SFDVKD. The CDR3 has 13 amino acids. Unmatched junction bases numbered 4, after V lost 8 bases and J lost 5 bases. The DNA for the CDR3 is TGTGCCACCACCGACAGGGGAGATCAGCCCCAGCATTTT. Translating it yields CATTDRGDQPQHF.

The chain uses TRBV2 and TRBJ1-5; D remains ambiguous. Looked up from germline, CDR1 is SNHLY and CDR2 is FYNNEI. This CDR3 is built from 15 residues. The ends were cut back, 2 bases at V and 1 base at J, with 9 bases in the middle. CDR3 loop: CASSELGGSNQPQHF. CDR3 bases: TGTGCCAGCAGTGAACTGGGCGGCAGCAATCAGCCCCAGCATTTT. Full variable domain (rest looked up from reference TRBV2 and TRBJ1-5): EPEVTQTPSHQVTQMGQEVILRCVPISNHLYFYWYRQILGQKVEFLVSFYNNEISEKSEIFDDQFSVERPDGSNFTLKIRSTKLEDSAMYFCASSELGGSNQPQHFGDGTRLSIL.

The chain has TRBV18 and TRBJ1-5; 8 bases match TRBD1. Germline V gene data show CDR1 as KGHSH and CDR2 as LQKENI. This CDR3 region has 15 residues. The ends lost 5 bases at V and 1 base at J; junction bases unmatched: 4. CDR3 residues: CASSLQGGSNQPQHF. For the CDR3, the DNA is TGTGCCAGCTCATTACAGGGGGGAAGCAATCAGCCCCAGCATTTT.

This chain connects TRBV28 to TRBJ2-7; D gene uncertain. V was cut by 5 bases and J by 4 bases, with 12 bases left in between. Germline V lookup: CDR1 MDHEN, CDR2 SYDVKM. The CDR3 spans 13 residues. The CDR3 loop is CASSPADKYEQYF. As DNA, the CDR3 is TGTGCCAGCAGTCCCGCCGACAAGTACGAGCAGTACTTC. Full variable domain (missing parts from reference TRBV28 and TRBJ2-7): DVKVTQSSRYLVKRTGEKVFLECVQDMDHENMFWYRQDPGLGLRLIYFSYDVKMKEKGDIPEGYSVSREKKERFSLILESASTNQTSMYLCASSPADKYEQYFGPGTRLTVT.

The rearrangement uses TRBV29-1 and TRBJ1-3; maybe TRBD1 (6 bases). Trimming cost V 0 bases and J 5 bases, with 20 bases left between them. There are 17 residues in the CDR3. Germline V gene data show CDR1 as SQVTM and CDR2 as ANQGSEA. The CDR3 sequence: CSVEEGAGRRARNTIYF. CDR3 in DNA: TGCAGCGTTGAAGAGGGGGCAGGAAGGAGGGCGAGAAACACCATATATTTT.

The chain recombines TRBV28 with TRBJ1-1; D gene ambiguous. Germline lookup yields CDR1 MDHEN and CDR2 SYDVKM. V dropped 8 bases and J dropped 0 bases, with 10 bases sitting between them. The CDR3 runs to 13 residues. CDR3 nucleotides: TGTGCCAGCGGGAAACCTCTGAACACTGAAGCTTTCTTT. The encoded protein is CASGKPLNTEAFF.

The J gene is TRBJ1-3, the V gene TRBV4-1; possibly TRBD1 for D (6 bases). The CDR3 has 17 amino acids. The germline V and J ends were trimmed by 3 bases and 0 bases, with 15 bases remaining between them. Germline V lookup: CDR1 MGHRA, CDR2 YSYEKL. The CDR3 reads CASSHLTGASSGNTIYF. CDR3 coding DNA: TGCGCCAGCAGCCATCTGACAGGTGCCTCCTCTGGAAACACCATATATTTT.

The chain is built from TRBV19 and TRBJ1-3, with no clear D. Germline V gene data show CDR1 as LNHDA and CDR2 as SQIVND (reference sequence). CDR3 length equals 15 residues. The V and J ends lost 3 bases and 0 bases respectively, with 9 bases between them. CDR3 nucleotides: TGTGCCAGTAGTATTGGAGCTAGCTCTGGAAACACCATATATTTT. It specifies CASSIGASSGNTIYF.